This paragraph covers one T cell receptor beta chain sequence. This clonotype was observed at least ten times. This receptor's antigen is unknown. Per-nucleotide qualities are absent, and no much larger clonotype sits a single base away. Including the terminal cysteine and phenylalanine, the CDR3 comprises 14 residues. The CDR3 DNA has 42 bases and is translated from base 1. Trimmed from V: 6 bases; trimmed from J: 3 bases; junction bases lacking a gene match: 8. CDR1 and CDR2, per the germline V gene, are MNHEY and SVGEGT. The sample comes from a study of blood T cells in healthy people across ages (dated by TCRdb to about 2015). In terms of the full investigation: In model experiments, roughly one uniquely barcoded TCR beta cDNA molecule per two T cells was captured by template switching. For two donors (one aged 18 to 30 and one aged 80 or older), the study analyzed two additional independent replicas of 1 million unique cDNA reads from the same blood draw. Donors of different ages were randomly distributed across sequencing lanes to avoid experimental bias. Four age groups were formed from the donors: young (average 16 years), middle-aged (approximately 40), aged (62) and long-lived (more than 75). Using deep sequencing normalized with unique cDNA molecular identifiers, the study measured how TCR beta repertoire diversity changes with age.

Overall results and qualifications from the work: The CMV infection status of donors was not known, potentially confounding age-related changes in expanded clonotypes. Compared with the aged group, the long-lived group had more naive CD4+ T cells, fewer expanded clones and increased TCR diversity, suggesting age selection. Bulk unsorted PBMC profiling prevented conclusive comparison of naive and antigen-experienced compartments. The percentage of naive T cells measured by flow cytometry correlated strongly with observed TCR beta diversity. Observed TCR beta diversity per million T cells fell roughly linearly with age, and a significant reduction was already apparent by age about 36. Total diversity estimates from one million sequenced T cells were considered lower bounds and underestimates.

The roughly 39 donors, aged 6 to 90 years, were systemically healthy Caucasian individuals from Russia. Each donor gave 8 to 10 milliliters of peripheral blood, drawn into EDTA-treated Vacutainer tubes. Ficoll-Paque density-gradient centrifugation was used to isolate PBMCs, with at least 7 million obtained per sample. Total RNA, at least 6 micrograms per sample, was extracted from PBMCs with Trizol reagent. The percentages of naive CD45RAhigh/CD27high T cells were determined by flow cytometry on a PBMC aliquot from every donor. Receptor libraries were prepared by 5' RACE. Sequencer: Illumina HiSeq 2500. A second roughly 7 to 11 cycle PCR used a sample-barcoded 5' primer and a J-beta primer mix. Each TCR beta cDNA molecule received a unique molecular identifier from a template-switch 5' adaptor carrying 12 random nucleotides. Each sample yielded at least 3 million CDR3-containing paired-end reads. First-strand cDNA synthesis was performed from all RNA using the Mint cDNA synthesis kit, with priming by a TRBC-specific oligonucleotide. All cDNA was treated with uracil-DNA glycosylase and then went through a first 18-cycle PCR with the universal primers M1SS and BC2_uni_R. The authors processed their data as follows. Normalization of each sample was performed by random selection of 1 million high-quality reads, each carrying a distinct molecular identifier. Instead of being binned into consensus sequences, reads that shared molecular identifiers were thrown out. CDR3 identification, clonotype clustering and error correction used MiTCR with a Q25 quality threshold and the strictest error-elimination algorithm. A nonparametric unseen species model with Euler transformation was used to estimate lower-bound total TCR beta diversity. TCRdb itself trimmed the public reads at Q25 with fastp, ran MiXCR and retained productive beta chains. Entries are consolidated by CDR3 protein sequence, retaining the most common genes and DNA. These V and J calls originate from TCRdb's pipeline instead of the authors' own analysis. Within this sample are roughly 700,000 distinct CDR3 sequences, with 32% of them counted one time only. Of the sample, 15% is held by the ten largest clones.

Recombination connected TRBV6-2 or TRBV6-3 to TRBJ2-7; 7 bases in the middle match TRBD1. This sequence was found in an elderly woman in good health. Donor details come from another sample of the same person, matched by shared clones. The sample was blood. CDR3 protein: CASSQIGTVYEQYF. The nucleotide sequence reads as follows: TGTGCCAGCAGCCAAATCGGGACAGTCTACGAGCAGTACTTC.